This record concerns one T cell receptor beta chain sequence. The antigen is unknown. The data were produced by immunoSEQ multiplex PCR, yet TCRdb's version contains in-frame clones alone and is incomplete. This sample yields 100,000 to 120,000 clones, of which 80% to 95% are seen a single time; about 7.8% belongs to the top ten. This sample stems from a study of T cell responses to AZD1222 COVID-19 vaccine. Broader study findings: In a largely white British group with more females than males, clonal diversity was possibly underestimated. Spike was spanned by vaccine-associated CD4 TCRs, with dominance at 160-218 and 743-854.

The germline CDR1 and CDR2 sequences are SNHLY and FYNNEI. V lost 7 bases and J lost 4, with 17 bases in between. This CDR3 comprises 15 residues. The rearrangement joins TRBV2 to TRBJ1-5, with D perhaps matching TRBD1 (5 bases). The clonotype originates from an adult in good health. The source material was peripheral blood, sampled on day 0 of AZD1222 vaccination. CDR3 loop: CASTKNGGVNQPQHF. CDR3 DNA: TGTGCCAGCACCAAAAATGGGGGGGTTAATCAGCCCCAGCATTTT.